The 5 T cell receptor beta chains given below trace back to one sample, sequenced in a study of cytomegalovirus exposure and HLA in healthy donors. With 60 Vbeta and 13 Jbeta primers, the PCR was carried out. Produced via immunoSEQ multiplex PCR; TCRdb's table is partial and in-frame only. The table lists 90,000 to 120,000 clones, around 9.1% of them singletons. The sequenced material came from PBMCs. Receptors originate from a man aged 35 to 55 in good health and CMV-seropositive.

This clone showed up just a few times. The chain links TRBV5-1 to TRBJ2-5; D unclear. Germline CDR1 SGHRS, CDR2 YFSETQ. The CDR3 runs to 13 residues. V shed 1 base and J shed 5 bases, with 9 bases lying between them. In DNA form, the CDR3 reads TGCGCCAGCAGCTTGTACGACACTGAGACCCAGTACTTC. Translated: CASSLYDTETQYF.

This CDR3 reads CASTLGGKAPHEQYF. The CDR3 DNA reads TGTGCCAGCACCCTCGGGGGGAAAGCGCCTCACGAGCAGTACTTC. The chain recombines TRBV5-4 with TRBJ2-7; TRBD2 matches 7 bases. Trimming at V came to 6 bases and at J to 5 bases, leaving 14 bases not matched to a gene. The germline V gene encodes CDR1 SGHNT and CDR2 YYREEE (reference sequence). This CDR3 comprises 15 residues.

This clone was observed a few times. The CDR3 reads CSVVTQGYYTEAFF. CDR3 bases: TGCAGCGTTGTCACGCAGGGGTACTACACTGAAGCTTTCTTT. This chain connects TRBV29-1 to TRBJ1-1; D is possibly TRBD1 (6 bases). With 4 bases removed from V and 3 bases from J, the gap between germline ends came to 15 bases. This CDR3 spans 14 amino acids. Germline lookup yields CDR1 SQVTM and CDR2 ANQGSEA.

The V gene is TRBV6-5, the J gene TRBJ2-7; TRBD1 matches 8 bases. This CDR3 comprises 15 residues. Germline V lookup: CDR1 MNHEY, CDR2 SVGAGI. Trimming at V came to 5 bases and at J to 3 bases, leaving 9 bases not matched to a gene. The CDR3 DNA is TGTGCCAGCAGTCCCCAGGGGGCAAGAGACTACGAGCAGTACTTC. It translates to CASSPQGARDYEQYF.

This clone was detected a few times. The chain couples TRBV29-1 to TRBJ1-1; D might be TRBD1 (5 bases). The CDR3 consists of 11 residues. The V end lost 6 bases, the J end lost 3 bases, and 8 bases lay between the germline ends. Germline assignment: CDR1 SQVTM and CDR2 ANQGSEA. CDR3 amino acids: CSVAGDTEAFF. The CDR3 DNA sequence: TGCAGCGTCGCGGGGGACACTGAAGCTTTCTTT. Full variable domain (remainder filled in from reference TRBV29-1 and TRBJ1-1): SAVISQKPSRDICQRGTSLTIQCQVDSQVTMMFWYRQQPGQSLTLIATANQGSEATYESGFVIDKFPISRPNLTFSTLTVSNMSPEDSSIYLCSVAGDTEAFFGQGTRLTVV.